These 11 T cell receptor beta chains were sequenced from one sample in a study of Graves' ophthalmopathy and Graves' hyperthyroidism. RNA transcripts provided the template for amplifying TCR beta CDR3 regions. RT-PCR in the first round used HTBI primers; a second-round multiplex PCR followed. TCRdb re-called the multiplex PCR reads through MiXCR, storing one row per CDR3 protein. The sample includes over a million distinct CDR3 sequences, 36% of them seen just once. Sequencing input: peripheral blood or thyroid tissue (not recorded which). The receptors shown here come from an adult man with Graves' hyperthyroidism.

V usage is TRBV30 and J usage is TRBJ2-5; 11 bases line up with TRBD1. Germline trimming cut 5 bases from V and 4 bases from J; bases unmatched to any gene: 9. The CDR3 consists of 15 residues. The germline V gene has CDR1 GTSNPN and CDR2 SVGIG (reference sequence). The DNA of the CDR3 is TGTGCCTGGGTGAGGGACAGGGGGAAAGGAGAGACCCAGTACTTC. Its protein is CAWVRDRGKGETQYF.

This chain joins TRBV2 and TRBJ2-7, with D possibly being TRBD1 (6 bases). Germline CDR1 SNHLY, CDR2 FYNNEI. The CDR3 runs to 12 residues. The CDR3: CAWGGGFYEQYF. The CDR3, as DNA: TGTGCTTGGGGTGGGGGCTTCTACGAGCAGTACTTC. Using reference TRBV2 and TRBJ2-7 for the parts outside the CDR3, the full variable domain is EPEVTQTPSHQVTQMGQEVILRCVPISNHLYFYWYRQILGQKVEFLVSFYNNEISEKSEIFDDQFSVERPDGSNFTLKIRSTKLEDSAMYFCAWGGGFYEQYFGPGTRLTVT.

CDR3 sequence: CASSEDGQNKAFF. CDR3 sequence (DNA): TGCGCCAGCAGTGAGGACGGACAGAATAAGGCTTTCTTT. The rearrangement links TRBV10-2 to TRBJ1-1; tentatively, D is TRBD1 (6 bases). Germline CDR1 and CDR2: WSHSY and SAAADI. CDR3 length equals 13 residues. Trimming took off 2 bases at V and 11 bases at J, with 15 bases between the two ends.

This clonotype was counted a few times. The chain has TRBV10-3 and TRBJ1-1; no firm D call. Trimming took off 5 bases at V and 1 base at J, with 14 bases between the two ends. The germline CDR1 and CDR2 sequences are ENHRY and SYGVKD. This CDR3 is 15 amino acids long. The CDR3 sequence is CAISYSSAKNTEAFF. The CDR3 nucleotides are TGTGCCATCAGTTACTCGTCAGCAAAGAACACTGAAGCTTTCTTT.

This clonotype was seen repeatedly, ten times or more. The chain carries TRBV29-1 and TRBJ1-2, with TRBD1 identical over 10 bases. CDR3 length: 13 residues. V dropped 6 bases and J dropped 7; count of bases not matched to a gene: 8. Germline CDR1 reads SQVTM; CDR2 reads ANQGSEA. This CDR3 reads CSVRDRGHGGYTF. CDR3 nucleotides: TGCAGCGTCCGGGACAGGGGACACGGTGGCTACACCTTC.

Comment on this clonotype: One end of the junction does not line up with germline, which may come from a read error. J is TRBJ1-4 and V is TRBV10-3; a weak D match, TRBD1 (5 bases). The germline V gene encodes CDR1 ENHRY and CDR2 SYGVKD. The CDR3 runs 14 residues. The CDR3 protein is CASSAQGWNEKLFF. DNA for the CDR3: TGTGCCAGCAGTGCGCAGGGTTGGAATGAAAAACTGTTTTTT.

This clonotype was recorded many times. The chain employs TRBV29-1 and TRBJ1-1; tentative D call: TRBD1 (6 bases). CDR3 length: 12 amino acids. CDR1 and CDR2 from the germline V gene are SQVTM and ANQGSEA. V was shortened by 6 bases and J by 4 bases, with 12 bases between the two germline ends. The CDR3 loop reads CSVARGTTEAFF. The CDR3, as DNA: TGCAGCGTGGCAAGGGGGACCACTGAAGCTTTCTTT.

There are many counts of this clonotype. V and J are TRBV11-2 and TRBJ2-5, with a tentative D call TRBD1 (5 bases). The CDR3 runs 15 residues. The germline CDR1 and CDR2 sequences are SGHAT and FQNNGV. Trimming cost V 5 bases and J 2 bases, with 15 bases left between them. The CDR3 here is CASSPQDSGQETQYF. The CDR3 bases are TGTGCCAGCAGCCCTCAAGACAGTGGGCAAGAGACCCAGTACTTC.

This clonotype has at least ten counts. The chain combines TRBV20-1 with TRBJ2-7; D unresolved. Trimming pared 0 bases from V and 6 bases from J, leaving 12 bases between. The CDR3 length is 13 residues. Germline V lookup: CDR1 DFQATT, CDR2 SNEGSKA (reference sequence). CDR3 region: CSARDSWGFEQYF. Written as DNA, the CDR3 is TGCAGTGCTAGAGATAGTTGGGGATTCGAGCAGTACTTC.

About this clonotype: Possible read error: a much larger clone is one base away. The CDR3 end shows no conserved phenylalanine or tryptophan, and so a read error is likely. For the CDR3, the DNA is TGTGCCAGCAGTTATACTGTAACAAACACTGAAGCTTTCCTT. It codes for CASSYTVTNTEAFL. The chain joins TRBV6-6 to TRBJ1-1; no clear D gene. The germline V gene encodes CDR1 MNHNY and CDR2 SVGAGI (reference sequence). Trimming pared 3 bases from V and 2 bases from J, leaving 10 bases between. The CDR3 contains 14 residues.

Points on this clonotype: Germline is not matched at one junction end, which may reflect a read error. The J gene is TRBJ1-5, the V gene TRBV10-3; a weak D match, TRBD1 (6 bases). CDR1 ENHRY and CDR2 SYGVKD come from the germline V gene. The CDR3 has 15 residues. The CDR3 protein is CASSLRDNSNQPQHF. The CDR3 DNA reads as TGTGCCAGCAGTCTCAGGGACAATAGCAATCAGCCCCAGCATTTT.